These T cell receptor beta chains were read from a single sample in a study of CD8 T cells in ankylosing spondylitis. TCRdb recomputed calls from the 5' RACE reads with MiXCR, one row per CDR3 protein. The sample holds some 290,000 distinct CDR3 sequences, about 19% seen once. The sequenced sample consisted of blood, either unsorted or a sorted T cell fraction (not recorded which). These receptors were taken from a male donor with ankylosing spondylitis or in good health (not recorded which). Each CDR3 is given with its conserved first and last residue. Fields, in order: CDR3 DNA, CDR3 protein, J gene, D gene, V gene, clone size. D genes are given only for firm matches. The size entry is marked missing in some rows and otherwise reads once, few, many or a size class.

TGTGCCAGCTATACAACAGGGGCTCCCGGGGGCTACACCTTC	CASYTTGAPGGYTF	TRBJ1-2	TRBD1	TRBV28	few
TGTGCCAGCAGTCGGGGACTAACCCAGTACTTC	CASSRGLTQYF	TRBJ2-5	TRBD2	TRBV12-3/TRBV12-4	few
TGTGCCAGCAGCCCACAGGGGGAATCGAACACCGGGGAGCTGTTTTTT	CASSPQGESNTGELFF	TRBJ2-2	TRBD1	TRBV7-9	once
TGTGCCAGCAGCTTTGACGACAGAGAAGCTTTCTTT	CASSFDDREAFF	TRBJ1-1	-	TRBV5-6	-
TGTGCCAGCAGTTTAGCAGGTGGCAGCATTGAAGCTTTCTTT	CASSLAGGSIEAFF	TRBJ1-1	-	TRBV12-3/TRBV12-4	many
TGTGCCAGCAGCCTAACAGGGCTTTCTTGGGAGACCCAGTACTTC	CASSLTGLSWETQYF	TRBJ2-5	-	TRBV6-1	once
TGCAGTGGAATAGCGGGGGGCCTGGGTGATACGCAGTATTTT	CSGIAGGLGDTQYF	TRBJ2-3	TRBD2	TRBV29-1	-
TGTGCCAGCAGCAAAGGGCGGACGGGGAGCTCCTACAATGAGCAGTTCTTC	CASSKGRTGSSYNEQFF	TRBJ2-1	-	TRBV21-1	-
TGTGCCAGCAGTTACGAAGGGACTGGGGCCAACGTCCTGACTTTC	CASSYEGTGANVLTF	TRBJ2-6	-	TRBV6-5	-
TGCGCCAGCAGGGGACAGCTCGGGGGTTCACCCCTCCACTTT	CASRGQLGGSPLHF	TRBJ1-6	TRBD1	TRBV5-1	-
TGTGCCAGCAGTTACCTAGCGGGAAAGCAGTTCTTC	CASSYLAGKQFF	TRBJ2-1	TRBD2	TRBV6-5	many
TGTGCCAGCAGCCAAGGGCGGGGCTACACCTTC	CASSQGRGYTF	TRBJ1-2	-	TRBV12-3/TRBV12-4	few
TGTGCTAGTGGTTTGGCCCCGGGACAGGGGAACACTGAAGCTTTCTTT	CASGLAPGQGNTEAFF	TRBJ1-1	TRBD1	TRBV12-5	few
TGTGCCAGCAGAAACGGAGGTCCCCTCGAGGCAGATACGCAGTATTTT	CASRNGGPLEADTQYF	TRBJ2-3	-	TRBV5-4	few
TGCAGTGCTAGTCAGGGGGGCCCTGAAGCTTTCTTT	CSASQGGPEAFF	TRBJ1-1	TRBD1	TRBV20-1	-
TGTGCCAGCACCTGGACAGGGGCCGGGGAGCTGTTTTTT	CASTWTGAGELFF	TRBJ2-2	TRBD1	TRBV27	-
TGTGCCAGCAGCCCCCGACTAGCGGGAGGGGCGGAGACCCAGTACTTC	CASSPRLAGGAETQYF	TRBJ2-5	TRBD2	TRBV3-1	-
TGTGCCAGCAGCCCTGAGCTAGCGGGGGGGCCACATACGCAGTATTTT	CASSPELAGGPHTQYF	TRBJ2-3	TRBD2	TRBV7-2	-
TGTGCCAGCAGCCACTTGGACAGGGAGGGATATGGCTACACCTTC	CASSHLDREGYGYTF	TRBJ1-2	TRBD1	TRBV3-1	few
TGTGCCAGCAGCCCCATACCCTACCGCGATTACAATGAGCAGTTCTTC	CASSPIPYRDYNEQFF	TRBJ2-1	-	TRBV7-3	few
TGCGCCAGCAGCCCGGGGGAGACTGGGGCCAACGTCCTGACTTTC	CASSPGETGANVLTF	TRBJ2-6	-	TRBV5-1	few
TGTGCCAGCAGCCAAGTAAGCGATACCGGGGAGCTGTTTTTT	CASSQVSDTGELFF	TRBJ2-2	-	TRBV16	-
TGCGCCAACCCAGACCGACCGAACACCGGGGAGCTGTTTTTT	CANPDRPNTGELFF	TRBJ2-2	-	TRBV23-1	-
TGTGCCAGCAGTACAGGGATGAATTCACCCCTCCACTTT	CASSTGMNSPLHF	TRBJ1-6	-	TRBV7-2	-
TGCAGTGCTAGTGAATCGACTAGCGGGGTAACAGATACGCAGTATTTT	CSASESTSGVTDTQYF	TRBJ2-3	TRBD2	TRBV20-1	-
TGTGCCAGCAGTCTCGGGTCGGGGGGGGCCGGTTATGAGCAGTTCTTC	CASSLGSGGAGYEQFF	TRBJ2-1	TRBD2	TRBV7-3	-
TGTGCCAGCAGTTTGGGCCCCGGGACAGGGGACGAAAAACTGTTTTTT	CASSLGPGTGDEKLFF	TRBJ1-4	TRBD1	TRBV12-3/TRBV12-4	-
TGTGCCAGCTCACCAGAGGGGGCAAACTATGGCTACACCTTC	CASSPEGANYGYTF	TRBJ1-2	TRBD1	TRBV18	-
TGTGCCAGCAGTTTCTCACAGGCGGTTAATGAAAAACTGTTTTTT	CASSFSQAVNEKLFF	TRBJ1-4	-	TRBV27	few
TGCAGTGCTAGAGTTGCGGGAGTTTCAGAGACCCAGTACTTC	CSARVAGVSETQYF	TRBJ2-5	TRBD2	TRBV20-1	few
TGTGCCAGCAGTTTAAGGGACCGCACTGAAGCTTTCTTT	CASSLRDRTEAFF	TRBJ1-1	-	TRBV12-3/TRBV12-4	-
TGCAGTGCTAGTGACCCGAAAGCCTACAATGAGCAGTTCTTC	CSASDPKAYNEQFF	TRBJ2-1	-	TRBV20-1	-
TGCAGCACCCGGGGGGAAAATAATTCACCCCTCCACTTT	CSTRGENNSPLHF	TRBJ1-6	-	TRBV20-1	-
TGCGCCAGCACTGGGGTTAATGAAAAACTGTTTTTT	CASTGVNEKLFF	TRBJ1-4	-	TRBV5-1	-
TGTGCCACCAGTGATTTAGGGGAGGGCCAGGGCAATGAGCAGTTCTTC	CATSDLGEGQGNEQFF	TRBJ2-1	TRBD2	TRBV24-1	medium-sized
TGTGCCACCAGTGATTTTAGGGGAACCGGGGAGCTGTTTTTT	CATSDFRGTGELFF	TRBJ2-2	-	TRBV24-1	-
TGTGCCAGCAGTCACCTGAGGGACAGGGGGAGCACAGATACGCAGTATTTT	CASSHLRDRGSTDTQYF	TRBJ2-3	TRBD1	TRBV6-5	-
TGTGCCACCAGGCCCGACAGCACAGATACGCAGTATTTT	CATRPDSTDTQYF	TRBJ2-3	-	TRBV24-1	few
TGCAGTGCTAGCCCCCGGACAGGGGGCTTAAATGGCTACACCTTC	CSASPRTGGLNGYTF	TRBJ1-2	TRBD1	TRBV20-1	-
TGCGCCAGCAGCTTGATAGGACAGGCGAACACCGGGGAGCTGTTTTTT	CASSLIGQANTGELFF	TRBJ2-2	TRBD1	TRBV5-1	few
TGTGCCAGCAGTTACAGGGGATCGGGAGAGAATTCACCCCTCCACTTT	CASSYRGSGENSPLHF	TRBJ1-6	-	TRBV6-5	-
TGTGCCAGCAGCTCGGGGCGACAGGTTAACACCGGGGAGCTGTTTTTT	CASSSGRQVNTGELFF	TRBJ2-2	-	TRBV5-6	-
TGTGCCAGCAGTTACTCGCTAGCGGATTCCTACAATGAGCAGTTCTTC	CASSYSLADSYNEQFF	TRBJ2-1	TRBD2	TRBV6-5	few
TGCAGTGCTAGAGAGGTTGGGCACCGCTCCTACAATGAGCAGTTCTTC	CSAREVGHRSYNEQFF	TRBJ2-1	-	TRBV20-1	few
TGTGCCAGCAGTGCACCGGGACAGAGCGGGAACATTCAGTACTTC	CASSAPGQSGNIQYF	TRBJ2-4	-	TRBV6-1	many